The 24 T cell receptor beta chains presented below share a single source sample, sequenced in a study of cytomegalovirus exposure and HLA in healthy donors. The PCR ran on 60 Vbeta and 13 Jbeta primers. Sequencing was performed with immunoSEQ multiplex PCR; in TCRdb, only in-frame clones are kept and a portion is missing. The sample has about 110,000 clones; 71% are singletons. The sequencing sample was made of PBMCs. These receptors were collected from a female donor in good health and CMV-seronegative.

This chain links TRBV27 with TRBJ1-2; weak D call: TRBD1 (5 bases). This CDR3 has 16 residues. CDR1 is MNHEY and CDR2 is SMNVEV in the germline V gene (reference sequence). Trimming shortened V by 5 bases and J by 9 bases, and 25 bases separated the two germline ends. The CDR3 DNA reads TGTGCCAGCAGTCCGTTCCCCCAGGGCCCTCCTGTGAGCTACACCTTC. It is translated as CASSPFPQGPPVSYTF.

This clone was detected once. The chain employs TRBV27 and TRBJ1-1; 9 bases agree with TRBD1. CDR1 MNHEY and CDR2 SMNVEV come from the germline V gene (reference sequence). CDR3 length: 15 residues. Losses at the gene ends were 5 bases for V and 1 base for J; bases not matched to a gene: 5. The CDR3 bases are TGTGCCAGCAGTAACTCGGGACAGGGGAACACTGAAGCTTTCTTT. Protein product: CASSNSGQGNTEAFF.

CDR3 sequence reads: CASSYSDTFEAFF. The DNA of the CDR3 is TGTGCCAGCAGTTATTCGGACACCTTTGAAGCTTTCTTT. J is TRBJ1-1 and V is TRBV6-6; D might be TRBD1 (5 bases). Between the trimmed V and J ends, which lost 3 bases and 7 bases, there was a span of 12 bases. The CDR3 has 13 amino acids. Germline loops: CDR1 MNHNY, CDR2 SVGAGI (reference sequence).

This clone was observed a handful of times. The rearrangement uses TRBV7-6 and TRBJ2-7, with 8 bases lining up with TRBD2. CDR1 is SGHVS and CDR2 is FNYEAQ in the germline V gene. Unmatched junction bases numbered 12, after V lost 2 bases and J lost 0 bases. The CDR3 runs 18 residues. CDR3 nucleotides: TGTGCCAGCAGCTTAAGCGCTAGCGGGTGGGACACCTCCTACGAGCAGTACTTC. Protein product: CASSLSASGWDTSYEQYF.

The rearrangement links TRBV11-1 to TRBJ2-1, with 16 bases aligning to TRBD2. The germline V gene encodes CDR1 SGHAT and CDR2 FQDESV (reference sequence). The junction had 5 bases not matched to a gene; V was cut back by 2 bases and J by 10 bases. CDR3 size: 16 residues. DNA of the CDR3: TGTGCCAGCAGCTTAAGGGGGACTAGCGGGAGGGGAGAGCAGTTCTTC. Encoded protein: CASSLRGTSGRGEQFF.

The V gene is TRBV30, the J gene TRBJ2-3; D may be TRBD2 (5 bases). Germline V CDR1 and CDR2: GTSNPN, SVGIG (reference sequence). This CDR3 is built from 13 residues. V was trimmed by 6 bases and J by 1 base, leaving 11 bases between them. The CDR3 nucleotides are TGTGCCTGTAGTCTCGGGGGCACAGATACGCAGTATTTT. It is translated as CACSLGGTDTQYF.

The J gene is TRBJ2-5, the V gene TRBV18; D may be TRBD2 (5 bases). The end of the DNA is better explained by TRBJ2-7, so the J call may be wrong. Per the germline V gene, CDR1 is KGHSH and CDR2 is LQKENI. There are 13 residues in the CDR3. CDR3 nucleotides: TGTGCCAGCTCACCGAAGGGTAGCGACGAGCAGTACTTC. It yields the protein CASSPKGSDEQYF.

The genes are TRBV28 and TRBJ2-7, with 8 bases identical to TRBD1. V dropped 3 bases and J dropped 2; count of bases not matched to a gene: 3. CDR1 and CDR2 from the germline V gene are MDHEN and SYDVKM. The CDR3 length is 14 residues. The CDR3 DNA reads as TGTGCCAGCAGTTTCAGGGGGCCCACCTACGAGCAGTACTTC. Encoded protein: CASSFRGPTYEQYF.

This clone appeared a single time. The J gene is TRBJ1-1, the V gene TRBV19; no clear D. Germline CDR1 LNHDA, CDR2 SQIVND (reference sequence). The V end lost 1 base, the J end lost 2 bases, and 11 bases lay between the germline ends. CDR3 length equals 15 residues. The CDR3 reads CASSIGGQINTEAFF. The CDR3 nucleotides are TGTGCCAGTAGTATAGGCGGGCAGATCAACACTGAAGCTTTCTTT.

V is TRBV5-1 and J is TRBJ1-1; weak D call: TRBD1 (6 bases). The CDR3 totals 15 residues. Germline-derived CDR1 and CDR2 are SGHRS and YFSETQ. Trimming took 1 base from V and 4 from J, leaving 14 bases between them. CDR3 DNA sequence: TGCGCCAGCAGCTTGCCGCGGCAGGGGATCACTGAAGCTTTCTTT. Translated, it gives CASSLPRQGITEAFF.

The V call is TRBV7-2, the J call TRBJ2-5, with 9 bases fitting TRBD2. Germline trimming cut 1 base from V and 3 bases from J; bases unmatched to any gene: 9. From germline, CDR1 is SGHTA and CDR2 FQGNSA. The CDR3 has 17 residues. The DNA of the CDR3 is TGTGCCAGCAGCTTAGGGATTAGCGGGAGAATTGAAGAGACCCAGTACTTC. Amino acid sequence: CASSLGISGRIEETQYF.

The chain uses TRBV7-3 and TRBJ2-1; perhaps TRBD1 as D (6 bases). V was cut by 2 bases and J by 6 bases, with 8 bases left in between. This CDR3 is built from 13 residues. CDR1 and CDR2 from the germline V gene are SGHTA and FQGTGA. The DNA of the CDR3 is TGTGCCAGCAGCTTATTCAGGGGCAATGAGCAGTTCTTC. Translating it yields CASSLFRGNEQFF. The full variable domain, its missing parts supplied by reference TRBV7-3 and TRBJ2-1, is GAGVSQTPSNKVTEKGKYVELRCDPISGHTALYWYRQSLGQGPEFLIYFQGTGAADDSGLPNDRFFAVRPEGSVSTLKIQRTERGDSAVYLCASSLFRGNEQFFGPGTRLTVL.

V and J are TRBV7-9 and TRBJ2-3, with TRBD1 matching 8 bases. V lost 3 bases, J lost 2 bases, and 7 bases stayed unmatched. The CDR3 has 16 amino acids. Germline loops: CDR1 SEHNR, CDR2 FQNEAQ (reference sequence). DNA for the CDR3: TGTGCCAGCAGCTTCAGGGGGCTCGGGGACACAGATACGCAGTATTTT. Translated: CASSFRGLGDTDTQYF. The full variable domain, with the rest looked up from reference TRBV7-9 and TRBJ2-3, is DTGVSQNPRHKITKRGQNVTFRCDPISEHNRLYWYRQTLGQGPEFLTYFQNEAQLEKSRLLSDRFSAERPKGSFSTLEIQRTEQGDSAMYLCASSFRGLGDTDTQYFGPGTRLTVL.

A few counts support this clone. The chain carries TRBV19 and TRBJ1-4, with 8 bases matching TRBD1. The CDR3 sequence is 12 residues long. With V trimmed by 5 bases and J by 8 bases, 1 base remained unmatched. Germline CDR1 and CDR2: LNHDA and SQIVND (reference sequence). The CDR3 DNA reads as TGTGCCAGTAGTGGGACAGGAGAAAAACTGTTTTTT. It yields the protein CASSGTGEKLFF.

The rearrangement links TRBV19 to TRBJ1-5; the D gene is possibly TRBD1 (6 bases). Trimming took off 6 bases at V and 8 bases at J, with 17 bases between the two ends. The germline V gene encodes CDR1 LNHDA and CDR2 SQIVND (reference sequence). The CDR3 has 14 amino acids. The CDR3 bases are TGTGCCAGTAGCCTTCGACAGGTTGGGGAGCCCCAGCATTTT. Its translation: CASSLRQVGEPQHF.

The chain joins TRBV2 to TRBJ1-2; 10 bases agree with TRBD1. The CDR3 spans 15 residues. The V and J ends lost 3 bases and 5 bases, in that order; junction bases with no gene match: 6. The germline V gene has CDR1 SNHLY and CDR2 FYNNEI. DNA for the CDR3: TGTGCCAGCAGTGAGAGGACAGGGGGAGGGTATGGCTACACCTTC. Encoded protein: CASSERTGGGYGYTF.

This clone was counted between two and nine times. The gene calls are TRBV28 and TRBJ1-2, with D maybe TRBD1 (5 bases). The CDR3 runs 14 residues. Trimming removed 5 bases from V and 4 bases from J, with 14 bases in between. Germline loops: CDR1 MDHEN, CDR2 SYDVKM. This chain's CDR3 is CASSPNRPLYGYTF. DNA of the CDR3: TGTGCCAGCAGTCCGAACAGGCCCCTCTATGGCTACACCTTC.

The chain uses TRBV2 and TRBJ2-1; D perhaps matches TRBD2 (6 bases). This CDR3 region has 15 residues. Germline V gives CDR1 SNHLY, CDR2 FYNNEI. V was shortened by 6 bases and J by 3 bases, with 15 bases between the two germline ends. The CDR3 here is CASRREASVYNEQFF. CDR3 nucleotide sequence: TGTGCCAGCAGGAGGGAGGCTAGCGTCTACAATGAGCAGTTCTTC.

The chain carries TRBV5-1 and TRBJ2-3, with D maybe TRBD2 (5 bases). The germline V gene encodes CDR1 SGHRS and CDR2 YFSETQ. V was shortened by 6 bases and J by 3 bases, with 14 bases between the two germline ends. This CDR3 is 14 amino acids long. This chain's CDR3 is CASTRTPGTDTQYF. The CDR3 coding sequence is TGCGCCAGCACCAGGACTCCGGGTACAGATACGCAGTATTTT.

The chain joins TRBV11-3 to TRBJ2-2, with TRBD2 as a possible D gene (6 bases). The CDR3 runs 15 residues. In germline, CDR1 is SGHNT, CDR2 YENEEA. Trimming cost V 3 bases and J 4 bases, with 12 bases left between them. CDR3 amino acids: CASSFSAAGTGELFF. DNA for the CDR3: TGTGCCAGCAGCTTCTCTGCAGCGGGCACCGGGGAGCTGTTTTTT.

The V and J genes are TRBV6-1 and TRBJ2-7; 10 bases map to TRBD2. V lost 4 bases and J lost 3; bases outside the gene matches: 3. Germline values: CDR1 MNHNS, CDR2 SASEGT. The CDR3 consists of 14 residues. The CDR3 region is CASSVLAGVYEQYF. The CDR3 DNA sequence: TGTGCCAGCAGTGTGCTAGCGGGGGTCTACGAGCAGTACTTC.

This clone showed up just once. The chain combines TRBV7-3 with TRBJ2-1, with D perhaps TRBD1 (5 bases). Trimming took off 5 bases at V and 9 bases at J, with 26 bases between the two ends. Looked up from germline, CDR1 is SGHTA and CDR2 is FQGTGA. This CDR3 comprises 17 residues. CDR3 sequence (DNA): TGTGCCAGCAGCCGCGCCCCCCCAGGGAACCCCACCAGTGAGCAGTTCTTC. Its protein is CASSRAPPGNPTSEQFF.

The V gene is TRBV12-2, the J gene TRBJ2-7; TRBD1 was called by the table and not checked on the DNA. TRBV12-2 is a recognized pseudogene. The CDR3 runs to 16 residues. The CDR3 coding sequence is TGTGCAAGTCGCTTACCCCGGGACAGGGAGGAGTACGAGCAGTACTTC. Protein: CASRLPRDREEYEQYF.

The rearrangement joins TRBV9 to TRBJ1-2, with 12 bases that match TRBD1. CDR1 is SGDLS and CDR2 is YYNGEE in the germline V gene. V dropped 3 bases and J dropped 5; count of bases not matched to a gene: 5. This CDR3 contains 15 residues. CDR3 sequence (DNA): TGTGCCAGCAGCGCGTCGGGACAGGGGGCTTATGGCTACACCTTC. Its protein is CASSASGQGAYGYTF.